This TCR beta chain was sequenced for a study of identical twins' blood T cells. This CDR3 region has 14 residues. V lost 1 base and J 0 bases, leaving 5 bases between the germline ends. Germline V gives CDR1 SGHKS, CDR2 YYEKEE (reference sequence). Details on this clonotype: Its cognate antigen is unknown.

TCR cDNA libraries were made from RNA using a previously described, modified protocol. Each TCR cDNA library carried sample-specific barcodes on both ends. TCRdb reprocessed the 5' RACE reads via MiXCR and lists one record per CDR3 protein. The data contain around 380,000 distinct CDR3 sequences, over 25% of them singletons. General observations from the study: Each donor's most abundant TCRbeta clonotypes shared more CDR3 sequences with her twin than unrelated donors. Environmental influences on twin similarity could not be excluded.

Sequencing input: PBMCs. This receptor was identified in a woman between 18 and 49 years old in good health. The chain employs TRBV5-5 and TRBJ1-3; D not resolved. For the CDR3, the DNA is TGTGCCAGCAGCTTGAAGAGCTCTGGAAACACCATATATTTT. Amino acids: CASSLKSSGNTIYF.